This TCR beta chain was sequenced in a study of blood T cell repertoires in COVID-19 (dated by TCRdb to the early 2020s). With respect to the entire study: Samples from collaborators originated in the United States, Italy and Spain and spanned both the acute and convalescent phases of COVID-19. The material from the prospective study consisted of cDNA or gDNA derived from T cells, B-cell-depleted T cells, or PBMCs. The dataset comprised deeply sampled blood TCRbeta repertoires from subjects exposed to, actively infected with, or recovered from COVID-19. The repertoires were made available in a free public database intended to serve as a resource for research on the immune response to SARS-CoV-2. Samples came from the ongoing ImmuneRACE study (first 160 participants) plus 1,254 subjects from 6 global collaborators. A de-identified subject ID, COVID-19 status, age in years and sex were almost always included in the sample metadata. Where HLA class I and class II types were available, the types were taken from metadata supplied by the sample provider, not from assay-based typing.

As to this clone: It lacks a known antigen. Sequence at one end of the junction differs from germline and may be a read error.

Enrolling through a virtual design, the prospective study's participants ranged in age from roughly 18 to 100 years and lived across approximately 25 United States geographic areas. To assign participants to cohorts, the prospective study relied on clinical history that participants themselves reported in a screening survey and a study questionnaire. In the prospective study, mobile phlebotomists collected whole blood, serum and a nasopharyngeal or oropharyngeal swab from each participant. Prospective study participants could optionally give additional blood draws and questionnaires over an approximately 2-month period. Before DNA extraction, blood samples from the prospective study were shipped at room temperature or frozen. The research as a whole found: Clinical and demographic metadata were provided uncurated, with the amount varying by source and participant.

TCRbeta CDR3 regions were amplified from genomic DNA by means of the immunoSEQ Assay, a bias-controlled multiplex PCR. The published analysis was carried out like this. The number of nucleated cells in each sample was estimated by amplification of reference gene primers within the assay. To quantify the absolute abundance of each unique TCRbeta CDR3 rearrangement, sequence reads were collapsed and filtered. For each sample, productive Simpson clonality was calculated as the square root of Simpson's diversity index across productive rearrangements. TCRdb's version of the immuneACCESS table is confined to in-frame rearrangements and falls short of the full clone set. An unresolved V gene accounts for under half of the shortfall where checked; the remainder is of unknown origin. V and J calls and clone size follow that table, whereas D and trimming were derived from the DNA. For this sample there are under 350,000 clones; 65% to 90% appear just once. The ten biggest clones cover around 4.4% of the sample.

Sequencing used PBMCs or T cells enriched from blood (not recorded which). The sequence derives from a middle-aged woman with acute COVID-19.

The CDR3 protein is CASSQDYRTAF. The DNA sequence is as follows: TGTGCCAGCAGCCAAGATTATCGGACAGCCTTT. The rearranged segments are TRBV3-1 (or the pseudogene TRBV3-2) and TRBJ1-1, with TRBD1 tentatively as D gene (6 bases match). The germline V gene (reference sequence) sets CDR1 to LGHDT and CDR2 to YNNKEL. Inclusive of the bounding cysteine and phenylalanine, the CDR3 is 11 residues long. The retained sequence is limited to the CDR3, 33 bases, with the frame set at the first base.